This T cell receptor (beta chain) was documented in a study of human versus mouse CDR3 diversity and MHC coevolution. Profiled with immunoSEQ multiplex PCR; TCRdb holds only in-frame clones, not every one. The data show about 80,000 clones, roughly 95% seen once. The V gene lost 5 bases and the J gene lost 8 bases, with 15 bases spanning the gap. The length of the CDR3 is 13 residues. CDR1 is MNHEY and CDR2 is SMNVEV in the germline V gene (reference sequence). The rearrangement joins TRBV27 to TRBJ1-1; unclear D gene. The TCR originated in a person between 25 and 70 years old in good health. The sequenced material came from naive CD4+ T cells from blood. This sample's subset: CD45RO-negative CD62L-positive naive CD4 T cells. The CDR3 region is CASSPAVGQEAFF. As DNA, the CDR3 is TGTGCCAGCAGTCCAGCCGTTGGGCAAGAAGCTTTCTTT.